The T cell receptor beta chain described here comes from a study of tumor-infiltrating lymphocytes in primary liver carcinoma (dated by TCRdb to about 2017). Background for the entire study: Between late 2015 and early 2016, five patients in China with histopathologically diagnosed primary liver carcinoma had their tumors surgically resected. TCRbeta repertoire sequencing, expression microarrays and whole-exome sequencing were combined in the study across five regions of each liver tumor, with adjacent normal tissue and blood also included. Each sample produced about 3.5 to 7.13 million productive TCRbeta reads, and read depth showed no significant difference between tissue types. A total of roughly 35 specimens from 5 patients underwent TCRbeta repertoire sequencing, comprising around 25 tumor regions, 5 adjacent noncancerous liver tissues and 5 peripheral blood samples. The five patients, three men and two women aged 30 to 69 years, had hepatocellular carcinoma (four) or combined HCC and intrahepatic cholangiocarcinoma (one). Tumors of the five patients were stage T1-T3 N0M0 with maximum diameters of about 4 to 10 cm. Technical replicate repertoires showed high reproducibility, with mean shared-clone rates about 0.86 and correlation coefficients above 0.98. Results and caveats for the whole study, not just this receptor: Bulk unsorted samples precluded comparing CD4+ and CD8+ T cell repertoires. Because sequencing covered only the TCR beta chain and unpaired alpha chains were not captured, true repertoire diversity is likely underestimated. Pairs of tumor regions showed greater repertoire overlap (mean roughly 35%) than tumor-adjacent pairs (about 17%) or tumor-blood pairs (approximately 14%), which is consistent with antigen-driven expansion. A significantly larger repertoire fraction was made up by the top 250 clones in tumors than in blood (p = 0.039). With just four to six patients in the study, the authors point out that the findings should be validated in a larger study.

On this clonotype: It lacks a known antigen. Sequence at one end of the junction differs from germline and may be a read error.

Blood RNA was extracted from unsorted whole blood using TRIzol reagent, and germline DNA was obtained with the DNeasy Blood & Tissue kit. At the time of sampling, the patients were treatment-naive and had chronic HBV infection. Before surgery, about 4 milliliters of peripheral blood were collected into K2EDTA tubes. A constant-region primer and ProtoScript II reverse transcriptase were used to reverse-transcribe TCRbeta-specific cDNA from roughly 500 ng total RNA. Three nested multiplex PCR rounds, following a slightly modified ARM-PCR procedure, were used to build the TCRbeta libraries. Multiplex TRBV1-TRBV30 forward primers and a Cbeta reverse primer were used in the first two PCR rounds, each of which was run for 10 to 11 cycles. Sample barcodes and Illumina adapters were attached in a final 25-cycle PCR using Deep VentR polymerase. Before sequencing, amplicons of 200-500 bp were gel-purified using a QIAquick gel extraction kit. TCRbeta amplicons were sequenced on an Illumina HiSeq 2500 with 250-bp paired-end reads. The original pipeline was this. Reads were quality-trimmed with Trimmomatic v0.33, and paired reads were merged with FLASH v1.2.11 to recover full CDR3 sequences. MiGEC v1.2.1b assigned V, D and J germline segments to the rearranged TCRbeta sequences. VDJtools v1.0.0 computed clonotype statistics and Shannon-Wiener diversity indices. Except for diversity analysis, only the 250 most abundant clonotypes of each sample were used in subsequent analyses to reduce sampling bias. Using fastp at Q25 and MiXCR, TCRdb reprocessed the public reads and kept productive beta chains. Records with the same CDR3 protein are collapsed into one entry carrying the most frequent genes and DNA. The V and J calls, along with clone size, are taken from TCRdb and not from the paper's own processing. The sample contains 250,000 to 350,000 distinct CDR3 sequences, about three fifths of them found a single time. In total, the top ten clones hold approximately 15% of the sample.

The CDR3 goes from the cysteine to the phenylalanine over 15 residues. Only CDR3 DNA is held: 45 bases, read in frame from base 1. In the germline V gene, CDR1 corresponds to SGHAT and CDR2 to FQNNGV. Here the chain combines TRBV11-2 and TRBJ2-3; 5 matching bases give a weak D call of TRBD2. Sequencing input: peripheral blood. The source is a woman in her 30s with primary liver carcinoma and hepatitis B virus infection. The CDR3 region has the sequence CASTLGGRAGDTQYF. The nucleotide sequence is given as TGTGCCAGCACCTTAGGCGGAAGGGCGGGAGATACGCAGTATTTT.